This TCR beta chain is drawn from a study of T cell responses to AZD1222 COVID-19 vaccine (dated by TCRdb to the early 2020s). Context from the whole study: TCR sequencing covered 230 or so trial participants: 207 given two doses of AZD1222 and 26 given two doses of MenACWY control vaccine. Trial participants were enrolled by age into 18-55, 56-69 and 70-plus year subgroups, with about 150, 28 and 57 TCR-sequenced participants respectively. Study-level results and caveats: Epitopes outside the regions mutated in the B.1.351 and B.1.1.7 variants were reportedly recognized by nearly half of the unique spike-specific TCRs. A significant rise in spike-specific TCR breadth and depth was observed after two AZD1222 doses relative to day 0 and relative to MenACWY recipients. Participants were mostly white British, with more females than males. The authors suggested clonal diversity may have been underestimated. Because no samples from the day 14 peak response were available, repertoires could be characterized only after the peak T cell response. Conclusions about previously exposed vaccinees are limited, since just a handful of AZD1222 recipients were seropositive for SARS-CoV-2 at baseline. The vaccine-associated CD4 TCRs covered the entire spike protein, and the dominant responses fell in regions 160-218 and 743-854. In the small 56-69-year group, the increase in depth fell short of significance, most likely because of low power.

The cysteine opens and the phenylalanine closes a CDR3 of 15 amino acids. Only the CDR3 DNA stays, 45 bases, in frame from base 1. The V end loses 2 bases and the J end loses 3 bases, and a stretch of 12 bases separates them. Reading the germline V gene (reference sequence) gives CDR1 SGHNT and CDR2 YYREEE. Explained via the paper, the time point label denotes: about 28 days (+/-7) after the second vaccine dose. Because spike-specific TCR depth and breadth did not differ between the two schedules, AZD1222 recipients who got a second dose at roughly 4 weeks were pooled with those who got a second dose at roughly 12 weeks. Samples from vaccinated people were obtained from the UK trials COV001 and COV002, which included a single-blind randomized controlled phase 2/3 trial of AZD1222 (ChAdOx1 nCoV-19) in healthy adults. Trial participant PBMC samples were collected at day 0 and day 28 after the second dose for TCRbeta chain sequencing.

The CDR3 regions of human TCRbeta chains were subjected to immunosequencing. In the authors' own workflow: TCRs in the repertoires were compared against a reference library of SARS-CoV-2-specific TCRs that had been generated with the MIRA antigen-specificity platform. Breadth was defined as the fraction of unique TCRs that were SARS-CoV-2-associated, and depth was defined as the fraction of total T cells that were SARS-CoV-2-associated. Using the MIRA data, each spike-specific TCR was mapped to the spike region that the TCR reacts to and placed in a CD4 or CD8 class. Log10-transformed breadth and depth values were compared by one-way ANOVA with Sidak's multiple comparisons tests. In its TCRdb copy, this immuneACCESS table keeps in-frame sequences only and misses some clones. Where compared with another copy, unresolved V genes explain less than half of these, and the others have no known cause. V, J and clone size were drawn from that table, and D and trimming were deduced from the DNA. This sample holds roughly 150,000 clones; less than 95% were observed only once. About 5.9% of the sample goes to the ten largest clones.

Turning to this clone: Its antigen remains unidentified. The sample holds no much larger clone one base away, and base qualities are not on file.

The chain joins TRBV5-4 to TRBJ1-3; a tentative D match to TRBD1 spans 6 bases. The receptor's source is an adult who received the AZD1222 COVID-19 vaccine. The source material was peripheral blood, sampled 28 days after the second AZD1222 dose. The CDR3 region: CASSFGTGIGNTIYF. DNA sequence: TGTGCCAGCAGCTTTGGCACAGGGATTGGAAACACCATATATTTT.